This TCR beta chain stems from a study of T cell clonotyping in hematopoietic cell transplantation. The repertoire was sequenced with immunoSEQ multiplex PCR; TCRdb's copy has only in-frame clones and lacks some. Counted here are some 8,500 clones, approximately 79% occurring once; the ten biggest clones make up 30% to 40%. As to time point: recipient sample about 28 days before transplant, after cytoreduction. As to this clone: Its target is unknown.

Broader study findings: At the given depth, recipient repertoires were over 95% de novo clonotypes. Graft donor and pretransplant recipient Inverse Simpson Index values predicted broader posttransplant TCR diversity.

The sample here was peripheral blood mononuclear cells, taken before stem cell transplant. This TCR came from a man aged 55 to 69 with acute myeloid leukemia. Some clones in this sample may be carry-over from other donors' samples.

Written as DNA, the CDR3 is TGTGCCAGCAGCGCCGACACCTCAACTAATGAAAAACTGTTTTTT. This translates into CASSADTSTNEKLFF. The chain has TRBV2 and TRBJ1-4; D is unclear. CDR1 and CDR2 (germline): SNHLY, FYNNEI. The CDR3 contains 15 residues. V gave up 6 bases and J gave up 0 bases, with 11 bases separating them.